This T cell receptor beta chain was documented in a study of CD8 T cells in Susac syndrome. General study points: Within Susac syndrome CD4+ T cell repertoires, clonal expansion was not evident.

Worth noting for this clonotype: Its antigen is undetermined.

RNA in amounts of about 0.45 to 1 ug was reverse transcribed with random hexamers. Across 54 Vbeta and 13 Jbeta, TCR beta CDR3 was amplified with immunoSEQ multiplex PCR. TCRdb redid the calling of the immunoSEQ multiplex PCR reads with MiXCR, one entry per CDR3 protein. The sample includes hundreds of thousands of distinct CDR3 sequences, about 94% of them seen just once. V lost 0 bases, J lost 2 bases, and 14 bases lay in between. The CDR3 extends over 15 amino acids. From germline, CDR1 is DFQATT and CDR2 SNEGSKA (reference sequence). This receptor was identified in a human donor with Susac syndrome. The sample comprised CD4+ T cells from PBMCs. The chain employs TRBV20-1 and TRBJ2-7; no firm D call. CDR3 protein: CSARDQGPGTYEQYF. The CDR3 DNA is TGCAGTGCTAGAGATCAAGGCCCTGGGACCTACGAGCAGTACTTC.